What follows is one T cell receptor beta chain and its context. Its cognate antigen is unknown. The germline CDR1 and CDR2 sequences are SGHDT and YYEEEE. The CDR3 loop spans 14 amino acids. This sample was taken from a study of human CD8 memory T cell subsets. Among CD8+ T cells, the stem-like memory population (TSTEM) was CCR7+ PD-1- TIGIT-. Total CD8+ T cells were enriched by negative magnetic separation. Researchers made TCR beta libraries via UMI-labeled 5' RACE. TCRdb re-called the 5' RACE reads and shows each CDR3 protein once, DNA omitted. Here the sample table reports around 10,000 distinct CDR3 sequences. The study's findings and limits: The chains that were sequenced in this study were only T cell receptor beta chains.

V usage is TRBV5-6 and J usage is TRBJ2-7; TCRdb proposes TRBD2, but this gene call is untestable without DNA. The clonotype originates from a human donor in good health. Sequencing was done on a sample of CD8+ stem-like memory T cells (TSCM and TCM) sorted from PBMCs. Noted subset: stem-like memory CD8 T cells (TSTEM), CCR7+ PD-1- TIGIT-. This CDR3 reads CASSPRTNPYEQYF.